The clone carrying this TCR beta chain was detected a few times. The antigen remains unidentified. TCR alpha and TCR beta cDNA libraries with sample barcodes and UMIs came from 5'RACE using constant-segment primers. TCRdb re-derived calls from the 5' RACE reads in MiXCR, one entry per CDR3 protein. The sample gives about 170,000 distinct CDR3 sequences, over 10% of which show up once; about 3.3% is in the top ten. There are 13 residues in the CDR3. Trimming pared 4 bases from V and 7 bases from J, leaving 11 bases between. In germline, CDR1 is SGHRS, CDR2 YFSETQ. This sample is drawn from a study of T-cell memory formation after mild COVID-19. For the study at large: Largely, the TCR clusters proved donor specific.

Study-wide findings and caveats: Clones that got smaller from day 15 to 85 had even CD4/CD8, while clones growing later tipped toward CD4+.

This receptor was identified in a man younger than 30 who had mild COVID-19 (a few samples of this study predate the infection). Cell type and time point are not known. V is TRBV5-1 and J is TRBJ2-2, with a tentative D call TRBD1 (6 bases). The specimen was PBMCs or a T cell subset sorted from them (not recorded which). DNA of the CDR3: TGCGCCAGCAGCATACAGGACAGCGGGGAGCTGTTTTTT. Its translation: CASSIQDSGELFF.